One TCR beta chain is described in this entry. The antigen is unknown. Generated by immunoSEQ multiplex PCR, the TCRdb table keeps only in-frame clones and is missing some. The data contain over 25,000 clones, roughly 91% of them singletons. Per the germline V gene, CDR1 is SGDLS and CDR2 is YYNGEE. The CDR3 contains 15 residues. Trimming pared 2 bases from V and 5 bases from J, leaving 14 bases between. The sample belongs to a study of OX40 agonist ivuxolimab in advanced cancers. Across the study: Patients received ivuxolimab, an agonistic anti-OX40 (CD134) antibody. Those treated in dose escalation had hepatocellular carcinoma, melanoma, renal cell cancer or head and neck cancer. Broader study findings: The mean number of expanded clones was higher in CD8+ T cells than in CD4+.

V gene TRBV9 combines with J gene TRBJ2-1; weak D call: TRBD2 (6 bases). Sequencing was performed on CD4+ or CD8+ T cells sorted from blood, taken in a trial of the OX40 agonist ivuxolimab. The receptor was isolated from an adult with an advanced solid tumor such as melanoma, head and neck, liver or kidney cancer. CDR3 DNA sequence: TGTGCCAGCAGCGTTCGGGCGGAGGGGCACAATGAGCAGTTCTTC. Translation gives CASSVRAEGHNEQFF.